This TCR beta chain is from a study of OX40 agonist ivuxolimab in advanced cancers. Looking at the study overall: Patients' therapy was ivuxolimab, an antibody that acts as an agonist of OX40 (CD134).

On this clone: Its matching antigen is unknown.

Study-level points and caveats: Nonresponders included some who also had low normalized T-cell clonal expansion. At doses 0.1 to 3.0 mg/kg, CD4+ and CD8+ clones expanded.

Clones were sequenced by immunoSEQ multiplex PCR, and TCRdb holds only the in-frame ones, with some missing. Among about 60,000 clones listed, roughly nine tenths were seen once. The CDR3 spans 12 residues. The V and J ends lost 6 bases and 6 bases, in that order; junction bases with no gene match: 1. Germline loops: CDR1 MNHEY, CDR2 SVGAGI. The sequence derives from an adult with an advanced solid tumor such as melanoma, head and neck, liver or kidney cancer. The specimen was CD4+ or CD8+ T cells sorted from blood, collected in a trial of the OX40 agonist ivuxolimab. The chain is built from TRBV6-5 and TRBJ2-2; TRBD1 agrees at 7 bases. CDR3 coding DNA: TGTGCCAGCAGAGGACAGGCCGGGGAGCTGTTTTTT. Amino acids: CASRGQAGELFF.